The 32 T cell receptor beta chains presented below share a single source sample, sequenced in a study of blood T cell repertoires in COVID-19. The repertoire was sequenced with immunoSEQ multiplex PCR; TCRdb's copy has only in-frame clones and lacks some. The sample holds roughly 150,000 clones, approximately 83% seen once. What was sequenced was PBMCs or T cells enriched from blood (not recorded which). Receptors were obtained from a man aged 65 to 85 who had been exposed to COVID-19.

This clone was observed once. CDR3 nucleotide sequence: TGTGCCAGCAGGCCGACGGGACTAGCGGGAGGGTTGGGAGAGACCCAGTACTTC. This sequence encodes CASRPTGLAGGLGETQYF. V gene TRBV7-9 combines with J gene TRBJ2-5, with TRBD2 identical over 16 bases. The junction had 11 bases not matched to a gene; V was cut back by 6 bases and J by 4 bases. The CDR3 length is 18 residues. The germline CDR1 and CDR2 sequences are SEHNR and FQNEAQ (reference sequence).

DNA for the CDR3: TGTGCCAGCAGCAACAGGGGCGACTATGGCTACACCTTC. This codes for CASSNRGDYGYTF. The chain combines TRBV12-3 or TRBV12-4 with TRBJ1-2; 7 nucleotides agree with TRBD1. CDR3 length: 13 amino acids. With V trimmed by 6 bases and J by 3 bases, 4 bases remained unmatched.

V gene TRBV7-2 combines with J gene TRBJ1-5; D not resolved. Germline V lookup: CDR1 SGHTA, CDR2 FQGNSA. Trimming removed 5 bases from V and 4 bases from J, with 9 bases in between. The CDR3 is made up of 13 amino acids. In DNA form, the CDR3 reads TGTGCCAGCAGCCAATTACTGAATCAGCCCCAGCATTTT. Its translation is CASSQLLNQPQHF.

V usage is TRBV5-1 and J usage is TRBJ1-4, with 7 bases lining up with TRBD1. V trimming: 4 bases; J trimming: 11 bases; junction bases outside the gene matches: 8. Germline V gene lookup returns CDR1 SGHRS and CDR2 YFSETQ. The CDR3 is 13 residues long. CDR3 protein: CASSPRQGAKLFF. CDR3 nucleotide sequence: TGCGCCAGCAGCCCAAGACAGGGCGCGAAACTGTTTTTT.

The chain combines TRBV28 with TRBJ2-4; D not certain. CDR1 and CDR2 from the germline V gene are MDHEN and SYDVKM. V gave up 5 bases and J gave up 3 bases, with 5 bases separating them. This CDR3 has 12 amino acids. The CDR3 DNA is TGTGCCAGCAGTATAAACAAAAACATTCAGTACTTC. It specifies CASSINKNIQYF. The variable domain in full, completed from reference TRBV28 and TRBJ2-4, reads DVKVTQSSRYLVKRTGEKVFLECVQDMDHENMFWYRQDPGLGLRLIYFSYDVKMKEKGDIPEGYSVSREKKERFSLILESASTNQTSMYLCASSINKNIQYFGAGTRLSVL.

Only a few counts were recorded for this clone. The chain recombines TRBV7-2 with TRBJ2-2; TRBD2 matches at 7 bases. Germline V gives CDR1 SGHTA, CDR2 FQGNSA. The CDR3 totals 15 residues. V trimming: 6 bases; J trimming: 2 bases; junction bases outside the gene matches: 6. The DNA for the CDR3 is TGTGCCAGCAGGGCCGGGACTATTAACACCGGGGAGCTGTTTTTT. Translating it yields CASRAGTINTGELFF.

The chain has TRBV7-9 and TRBJ2-1; D unclear. From germline, CDR1 is SEHNR and CDR2 FQNEAQ (reference sequence). The CDR3 is 13 residues long. The ends were cut back, 5 bases at V and 7 bases at J, with 12 bases in the middle. CDR3 in DNA: TGTGCCAGCAGCCCCTTCACCCAGAATGAGCAGTTCTTC. It codes for CASSPFTQNEQFF.

The rearrangement links TRBV7-9 to TRBJ2-5; 7 nucleotides align to TRBD2. This CDR3 has 14 amino acids. The germline CDR1 and CDR2 sequences are SEHNR and FQNEAQ (reference sequence). Trimming cost V 7 bases and J 3 bases; bases outside gene matches: 8. The CDR3 reads CASTPQSGEETQYF. The CDR3 DNA follows: TGTGCCAGCACCCCCCAAAGCGGGGAAGAGACCCAGTACTTC.

The J gene is TRBJ1-2, the V gene TRBV10-3; the match to TRBD1 covers 7 bases. The germline V gene has CDR1 ENHRY and CDR2 SYGVKD. V dropped 7 bases and J dropped 3; count of bases not matched to a gene: 2. CDR3 length: 12 amino acids. The DNA of the CDR3 is TGTGCCATCAAAGGGACAGACTATGGCTACACCTTC. Amino acid sequence: CAIKGTDYGYTF.

This chain joins TRBV28 and TRBJ1-1, with D unresolved. Trimming shortened V by 3 bases and J by 1 base, and 12 bases separated the two germline ends. Germline lookup yields CDR1 MDHEN and CDR2 SYDVKM. The CDR3 covers 15 residues. The CDR3 reads CASSLEWRENTEAFF. The CDR3 region has the DNA TGTGCCAGCAGTTTGGAGTGGAGGGAGAACACTGAAGCTTTCTTT.

Written as DNA, the CDR3 is TGCGCCAGCAGCTTCCTCGGGACTCGGGGAGAGACCCAGTACTTC. Translated: CASSFLGTRGETQYF. The rearrangement uses TRBV5-1 and TRBJ2-5; possible D gene TRBD2, 6 bases. The V end was cut by 2 bases, the J end by 4 bases, with 15 bases between. Germline loops: CDR1 SGHRS, CDR2 YFSETQ. This CDR3 contains 15 residues. Looking up the rest from reference TRBV5-1 and TRBJ2-5 gives the full variable domain: KAGVTQTPRYLIKTRGQQVTLSCSPISGHRSVSWYQQTPGQGLQFLFEYFSETQRNKGNFPGRFSGRQFSNSRSEMNVSTLELGDSALYLCASSFLGTRGETQYFGPGTRLLVL.

The CDR3 spells CASSLSLPGQPQHF. The CDR3, as DNA: TGTGCCAGCAGCCTAAGTCTTCCTGGTCAGCCCCAGCATTTT. J is TRBJ1-5 and V is TRBV28; the D is unclear. Germline assignment: CDR1 MDHEN and CDR2 SYDVKM. The CDR3 spans 14 residues. Trimming shortened V by 6 bases and J by 6 bases, and 15 bases separated the two germline ends.

The chain uses TRBV9 and TRBJ2-1; D is undetermined. The CDR3 runs to 14 residues. V lost 0 bases and J lost 5, with 9 bases in between. Germline values: CDR1 SGDLS, CDR2 YYNGEE. This CDR3 is CASSVGGSNNEQFF. The CDR3 region has the DNA TGTGCCAGCAGCGTAGGAGGCAGCAACAATGAGCAGTTCTTC.

The J gene is TRBJ1-1, the V gene TRBV7-2, with D possibly TRBD1 on 5 matching bases. V was clipped by 5 bases and J by 11 bases, with 18 bases between them. Per germline, CDR1 SGHTA and CDR2 FQGNSA. The CDR3 has 13 amino acids. CDR3: CASSAGHPDGAFF. CDR3 in DNA: TGTGCCAGCAGCGCAGGACACCCCGACGGGGCTTTCTTT.

This chain links TRBV2 with TRBJ2-3, with 8 positions matching TRBD1. V was pared by 6 bases and J by 4 bases, with 6 bases of the junction left unmatched. The CDR3 loop spans 14 amino acids. Germline V gene sequence: CDR1 SNHLY, CDR2 FYNNEI. Written as DNA, the CDR3 is TGTGCCAGCAGCGGACAGGGAATCGCAGATACGCAGTATTTT. Protein product: CASSGQGIADTQYF.

The rearrangement uses TRBV29-1 and TRBJ2-2, with 12 bases identical to TRBD2. V was clipped by 8 bases and J by 6 bases; unmatched bases: 4. The CDR3 sequence is 13 residues long. Germline assignment: CDR1 SQVTM and CDR2 ANQGSEA. This CDR3 reads CSTRLAGAGELFF. The CDR3 nucleotides are TGCAGCACTCGACTAGCGGGAGCCGGGGAGCTGTTTTTT.

The chain is built from TRBV2 and TRBJ2-3; 8 nucleotides line up with TRBD2. This CDR3 has 16 amino acids. Germline V lookup: CDR1 SNHLY, CDR2 FYNNEI. The V segment lost 7 bases and the J segment 6 bases; nucleotides outside the gene matches: 15. CDR3 in amino acids: CASNAGGPGTSDTQYF. CDR3 in DNA: TGTGCCAGCAACGCGGGGGGTCCAGGGACCTCCGATACGCAGTATTTT.

The CDR3 nucleotides read TGCAGTGCTATCGGGGTCGGAGGCTACACCTTC. This sequence encodes CSAIGVGGYTF. This chain uses TRBV20-1 with TRBJ1-2; D is unclear. CDR3 length equals 11 residues. Germline assignment: CDR1 DFQATT and CDR2 SNEGSKA (reference sequence). Trimming removed 4 bases from V and 8 bases from J, with 11 bases in between.

The chain is built from TRBV18 and TRBJ2-7; maybe TRBD1 (6 bases). Germline lookup yields CDR1 KGHSH and CDR2 LQKENI. With 5 bases removed from V and 3 bases from J, the gap between germline ends came to 20 bases. The CDR3 has 16 residues. CDR3 sequence (DNA): TGTGCCAGCTCATCCACACCGGGAACAGGGAGCTACGAGCAGTACTTC. Encoded protein: CASSSTPGTGSYEQYF. Together with reference TRBV18 and TRBJ2-7, the CDR3 gives the full variable domain: NAGVMQNPRHLVRRRGQEARLRCSPMKGHSHVYWYRQLPEEGLKFMVYLQKENIIDESGMPKERFSAEFPKEGPSILRIQQVVRGDSAAYFCASSSTPGTGSYEQYFGPGTRLTVT.

The chain combines TRBV18 with TRBJ2-5; 12 bases agree with TRBD2. The CDR3 is made up of 16 amino acids. Germline-derived CDR1 and CDR2 are KGHSH and LQKENI. Losses at the gene ends were 4 bases for V and 4 bases for J; bases not matched to a gene: 7. CDR3 loop: CASSHLAGGPGETQYF. In nucleotides, the CDR3 is TGTGCCAGCTCACACCTAGCGGGGGGGCCGGGAGAGACCCAGTACTTC.

This rearrangement joins TRBV15 to TRBJ1-2, with D tentatively TRBD1 (6 bases). This CDR3 has 16 amino acids. Germline lookup yields CDR1 LNHNV and CDR2 YYDKDF (reference sequence). V gave up 1 base and J gave up 8 bases, with 20 bases separating them. CDR3 sequence (DNA): TGTGCCACCAGCAGAGGAGGGGGAGAGGCCTTGGGCGGCTACACCTTC. Its translation: CATSRGGGEALGGYTF. Based on the CDR3 plus reference TRBV15 and TRBJ1-2, the full variable domain is DAMVIQNPRYQVTQFGKPVTLSCSQTLNHNVMYWYQQKSSQAPKLLFHYYDKDFNNEADTPDNFQSRRPNTSFCFLDIRSPGLGDTAMYLCATSRGGGEALGGYTFGSGTRLTVV.

V usage is TRBV10-1 and J usage is TRBJ2-3; 10 bases are a match to TRBD2. Germline V CDR1 and CDR2: WNHNN, SYGVQD (reference sequence). CDR3 length: 17 residues. Trimming at V came to 2 bases and at J to 11 bases, leaving 16 bases not matched to a gene. CDR3 coding DNA: TGCGCCAGCAGTGAGGGCGTAAGCGGGAGGGCCCCAGTTGGGCAGTATTTT. This translates into CASSEGVSGRAPVGQYF.

V is TRBV9 and J is TRBJ2-3, with D possibly matching TRBD1 (6 bases). The CDR3 sequence is 16 residues long. Looked up from germline, CDR1 is SGDLS and CDR2 is YYNGEE. V lost 1 base and J lost 5, with 17 bases in between. The CDR3 protein is CASSVLQGNSGDTQYF. In nucleotides, the CDR3 is TGTGCCAGCAGCGTACTACAGGGTAACAGCGGAGATACGCAGTATTTT.

V gene TRBV29-1 combines with J gene TRBJ1-1; D might be TRBD1 (5 bases). The CDR3 is 13 residues long. Germline V lookup: CDR1 SQVTM, CDR2 ANQGSEA. V was clipped by 2 bases and J by 4 bases, with 11 bases between them. CDR3 region: CSVESREGTEAFF. CDR3 nucleotide sequence: TGCAGCGTTGAATCCAGGGAGGGCACTGAAGCTTTCTTT.

The chain links TRBV5-1 to TRBJ2-2; D possibly corresponds to TRBD2 (6 bases). Germline V gives CDR1 SGHRS, CDR2 YFSETQ. Trimming took 2 bases from V and 4 from J, leaving 9 bases between them. This CDR3 region has 14 residues. The CDR3 loop is CASSFEGGTGELFF. The DNA for the CDR3 is TGCGCCAGCAGCTTTGAGGGAGGCACCGGGGAGCTGTTTTTT.

The gene calls are TRBV18 and TRBJ2-1; 9 bases are a match to TRBD1. The J segment lost 0 bases and the V segment lost 3 bases, leaving 12 bases of the junction unmatched. Germline V lookup: CDR1 KGHSH, CDR2 LQKENI. There are 19 residues in the CDR3. In DNA form, the CDR3 reads TGTGCCAGCTCACCCCCGGGACAGGGCGGCGGGAGCTCCTACAATGAGCAGTTCTTC. It codes for CASSPPGQGGGSSYNEQFF.

The genes are TRBV24-1 and TRBJ1-1; D remains ambiguous. V lost 12 bases and J 1 base, leaving 5 bases between the germline ends. Germline V gene data show CDR1 as KGHDR and CDR2 as SFDVKD. CDR3 length: 10 amino acids. CDR3 in DNA: TGTGCCCCAGGGAACACTGAAGCTTTCTTT. Protein sequence: CAPGNTEAFF.

The rearrangement joins TRBV3-1 (or the pseudogene TRBV3-2) to TRBJ1-6; TRBD1 aligns across 8 bases. This CDR3 is 17 amino acids long. Germline-derived CDR1 and CDR2 are LGHDT and YNNKEL (reference sequence). Germline trimming cut 4 bases from V and 7 bases from J; bases unmatched to any gene: 12. The CDR3: CASSPQSWTGRNSPLHF. The CDR3 coding sequence is TGTGCCAGCAGCCCTCAGTCCTGGACAGGGAGGAATTCACCCCTCCACTTT.

J is TRBJ2-2 and V is TRBV18, with 8 nucleotides matching TRBD1. J gave up 0 bases and V 1 base, and 7 bases lay outside the gene matches. Germline CDR1 is KGHSH and CDR2 is LQKENI. The CDR3 is made up of 18 amino acids. In nucleotides, the CDR3 is TGTGCCAGCTCACCACGGGACAGGCGGGTCCCGAACACCGGGGAGCTGTTTTTT. It specifies CASSPRDRRVPNTGELFF. The full variable domain, in which reference TRBV18 and TRBJ2-2 provide the parts outside the CDR3, is NAGVMQNPRHLVRRRGQEARLRCSPMKGHSHVYWYRQLPEEGLKFMVYLQKENIIDESGMPKERFSAEFPKEGPSILRIQQVVRGDSAAYFCASSPRDRRVPNTGELFFGEGSRLTVL.

Turning to this clone: This sample also contains other DNA sequences that code for the same CDR3. The V gene is TRBV9, the J gene TRBJ1-2, with 10 bases fitting TRBD1. Trimming at V came to 2 bases and at J to 5 bases, leaving 3 bases not matched to a gene. Germline loops: CDR1 SGDLS, CDR2 YYNGEE. CDR3 length: 14 residues. The CDR3 DNA sequence: TGTGCCAGCAGCGTGGGGACAGGGGAGTATGGCTACACCTTC. Amino acid sequence: CASSVGTGEYGYTF.

The J gene is TRBJ2-7, the V gene TRBV10-2; D not resolved. Germline assignment: CDR1 WSHSY and CDR2 SAAADI. The CDR3 runs to 12 residues. Trimming stripped 3 bases from V and 9 bases from J, with 12 bases between. The CDR3 DNA follows: TGCGCCAGCAGTGAAAACAAATCTGGGCAGTACTTC. It codes for CASSENKSGQYF.

The chain employs TRBV21-1 and TRBJ1-5; TRBD1, the D gene given by the table, was not confirmed from the DNA. TRBV21-1 is listed as a pseudogene. The CDR3 length is 15 residues. Written as DNA, the CDR3 is TGTGCCAGCAGCAAACGGGACAGGGAGAATCAGCCCCAGCATTTT. Translating it yields CASSKRDRENQPQHF.